Sequencing of this TCR beta chain was carried out in a study of cytomegalovirus exposure and HLA in healthy donors. Points from the study as a whole: Many donors carried some public TCRs, although rarity characterized most TCR sequences. It was approximately 160 TCR beta chains that were listed as cytomegalovirus-associated. Apparent HLA restriction characterized most CMV-associated TCR beta chains in a later analysis.

Comment on this clone: Antigen specificity is unknown.

This PCR relied on a set of 60 Vbeta primers and 13 Jbeta primers. Libraries were prepared by immunoSEQ multiplex PCR; TCRdb keeps only in-frame clonotypes and omits some of them. The sample records roughly 190,000 clones, approximately 82% being singletons. The TCR comes from a woman between 18 and 29 years old in good health and CMV-seronegative. The source material was PBMCs.

DNA for the CDR3: TGCGCCAGCAGCGAAACAGGGGACACCGGGGAGCTGTTTTTT. It yields the protein CASSETGDTGELFF. The V gene is TRBV5-1, the J gene TRBJ2-2, with TRBD1 matching 7 bases. From germline, CDR1 is SGHRS and CDR2 YFSETQ. The CDR3 spans 14 residues. Trimming took 4 bases from V and 3 from J; bases not matched to a gene: 3. The whole variable domain, filled in from reference TRBV5-1 and TRBJ2-2, reads KAGVTQTPRYLIKTRGQQVTLSCSPISGHRSVSWYQQTPGQGLQFLFEYFSETQRNKGNFPGRFSGRQFSNSRSEMNVSTLELGDSALYLCASSETGDTGELFFGEGSRLTVL.